Listed below are T cell receptor beta chains from one sample, sequenced in a study of CD8 T cells in ankylosing spondylitis. MiXCR, applied by TCRdb to the 5' RACE reads, yields one record per CDR3 protein. The sample has approximately 300,000 distinct CDR3 sequences; around 8% are singletons. Sequencing was done on a sample of blood, either unsorted or a sorted T cell fraction (not recorded which). The receptors derive from a male donor with ankylosing spondylitis. The CDR3 runs from the conserved cysteine through the conserved F or W. The D gene is left open where the match is weak. The size of a clone is reported for some rows only, either as once, few or many, or as a class for expanded clones.

TRBJ2-4	NA	many	TRBV27	CASSLLAGGGKNIQYF	TGTGCCAGCAGTTTATTGGCAGGGGGAGGCAAAAACATTCAGTACTTC
TRBJ1-2	NA	few	TRBV5-1	CASSINRGYTF	TGCGCCAGCAGTATTAATCGGGGCTACACCTTC
TRBJ1-4	NA	few	TRBV5-1	CASSFGPTPGEKLFF	TGCGCCAGCAGTTTTGGGCCCACACCGGGAGAAAAACTGTTTTTT
TRBJ2-3	TRBD2	many	TRBV2	CASSEFATSGSVSDTQYF	TGTGCCAGCAGTGAATTCGCGACTAGCGGGAGCGTCTCAGATACGCAGTATTTT
TRBJ2-3	TRBD2	few	TRBV20-1	CSAERGSGRAIDTQYF	TGCAGTGCCGAAAGGGGTAGCGGGAGGGCCATAGATACGCAGTATTTT
TRBJ2-7	NA	few	TRBV5-1	CASSFSGGVYEQYF	TGCGCCAGCAGCTTCTCAGGAGGGGTATACGAGCAGTACTTC
TRBJ1-3	TRBD1	many	TRBV20-1	CSARGPGQYSGNTIYF	TGCAGTGCTAGAGGCCCGGGACAGTACTCTGGAAACACCATATATTTT
TRBJ2-7	TRBD2	few	TRBV2	CASSVTSGRRYEQYF	TGTGCCAGCAGTGTCACTAGCGGGAGGAGGTACGAGCAGTACTTC
TRBJ2-3	NA	many	TRBV29-1	CSVESGPLDTDTQYF	TGCAGCGTTGAATCTGGCCCGCTGGACACAGATACGCAGTATTTT
TRBJ2-5	TRBD1	many	TRBV27	CASSRLGQQETQYF	TGTGCCAGCAGCCGCCTGGGACAGCAAGAGACCCAGTACTTC
TRBJ2-1	TRBD1	few	TRBV18	CASSPMGQGAWDEQFF	TGTGCCAGCTCACCCATGGGACAGGGGGCATGGGATGAGCAGTTCTTC
TRBJ2-1	NA	NA	TRBV20-1	CSASVGELPYNEQFF	TGCAGTGCTAGCGTCGGGGAATTGCCGTACAATGAGCAGTTCTTC
TRBJ1-4	NA	NA	TRBV18	CASSPNSVRDEKLFF	TGTGCCAGCTCACCAAATTCAGTTCGGGATGAAAAACTGTTTTTT
TRBJ2-2	TRBD1	NA	TRBV7-9	CASSEGQARGGELFF	TGTGCCAGCAGCGAAGGACAGGCCCGGGGCGGGGAGCTGTTTTTT
TRBJ2-1	NA	few	TRBV20-1	CSASQTDSYNEQFF	TGCAGTGCTAGTCAAACAGACTCCTACAATGAGCAGTTCTTC
TRBJ2-3	TRBD2	many	TRBV15	CATSGWTSGSGDTQYF	TGTGCCACCAGCGGGTGGACTAGCGGGAGTGGGGATACGCAGTATTTT
TRBJ2-1	TRBD2	few	TRBV28	CASIGTSGRASNEQFF	TGTGCCAGCATTGGGACTAGCGGGAGGGCCTCCAATGAGCAGTTCTTC
TRBJ2-7	NA	NA	TRBV27	CASSRVESSEQYF	TGTGCCAGCAGTCGAGTAGAATCGAGCGAGCAGTACTTC
TRBJ1-1	NA	many	TRBV7-9	CASSGHTANTEAFF	TGTGCCAGCAGCGGACATACAGCGAACACTGAAGCTTTCTTT
TRBJ1-2	NA	few	TRBV5-1	CASSPSWPPEGYGYTF	TGCGCCAGCAGCCCCTCCTGGCCCCCGGAGGGCTATGGCTACACCTTC
TRBJ2-2	TRBD2	many	TRBV27	CASSEAGGLGELFF	TGTGCCAGCAGTGAAGCGGGAGGTCTCGGGGAGCTGTTTTTT
TRBJ2-1	TRBD1	many	TRBV18	CASSGTGGSYNEQFF	TGTGCCAGCTCTGGGACAGGGGGCTCCTACAATGAGCAGTTCTTC
TRBJ1-3	NA	few	TRBV7-2	CASSLVAAISGNTIYF	TGTGCCAGCAGCTTAGTGGCTGCGATCTCTGGAAACACCATATATTTT
TRBJ2-7	TRBD1	many	TRBV12-3/TRBV12-4	CASSLFRDRIYEQYF	TGTGCCAGCAGTTTATTCAGGGACAGGATCTACGAGCAGTACTTC
TRBJ2-2	NA	many	TRBV12-3/TRBV12-4	CASRGSSPGTGELFF	TGTGCCAGCCGGGGCTCCTCTCCGGGGACCGGGGAGCTGTTTTTT
TRBJ2-1	TRBD2	NA	TRBV5-1	CASSLPLLAMSSYNEQFF	TGCGCCAGCAGCCTCCCCCTACTAGCGATGAGCTCCTACAATGAGCAGTTCTTC
TRBJ2-3	TRBD2	NA	TRBV29-1	CSVEAMASGSVTDTQYF	TGCAGCGTTGAAGCAATGGCTAGCGGGAGTGTGACAGATACGCAGTATTTT
TRBJ2-3	NA	many	TRBV27	CASSFQAGDTQYF	TGTGCCAGCAGTTTCCAGGCAGGAGATACGCAGTATTTT
TRBJ1-1	NA	few	TRBV28	CASSFYGGDTEAFF	TGTGCCAGCAGTTTTTACGGAGGTGACACTGAAGCTTTCTTT
TRBJ2-1	NA	many	TRBV20-1	CSASSYNEQFF	TGCAGTGCTAGTTCCTACAATGAGCAGTTCTTC
TRBJ1-1	NA	few	TRBV7-8	CASSSRGHANTEAFF	TGTGCCAGCAGCTCAAGGGGACACGCAAACACTGAAGCTTTCTTT
TRBJ2-5	NA	NA	TRBV3-1	CASSQFPTSQETQYF	TGTGCCAGCAGCCAATTCCCGACTAGCCAAGAGACCCAGTACTTC
TRBJ2-7	NA	NA	TRBV12-3/TRBV12-4	CASSRRQVSSYEQYF	TGTGCCAGCAGCAGACGACAGGTCAGCTCCTACGAGCAGTACTTC
TRBJ2-1	NA	NA	TRBV2	CASTAGAGHLFF	TGTGCCAGCACCGCCGGAGCGGGTCATCTCTTCTTC
TRBJ2-1	TRBD2	NA	TRBV25-1	CASSVLREGLGVYNEQFF	TGTGCCAGCAGTGTCTTGCGGGAGGGCCTGGGGGTCTACAATGAGCAGTTCTTC
TRBJ2-7	TRBD1	few	TRBV4-1	CASSQGWDRGNYEQYF	TGCGCCAGCAGCCAAGGGTGGGACAGGGGAAACTACGAGCAGTACTTC
TRBJ2-7	NA	many	TRBV5-1	CASSPTPTRRYF	TGCGCCAGCAGCCCGACACCAACCAGGCGGTACTTC
TRBJ1-2	NA	NA	TRBV6-5	CASSYTTGGYTF	TGTGCCAGCAGTTACACGACGGGCGGCTACACCTTC
TRBJ2-1	TRBD1	many	TRBV10-3	CAISRQGRRNEQFF	TGTGCCATCAGTCGACAGGGACGTAGGAATGAGCAGTTCTTC
TRBJ2-3	NA	few	TRBV30	CAWTKGVREDTQYF	TGTGCCTGGACCAAGGGGGTAAGAGAAGATACGCAGTATTTT
TRBJ1-5	NA	many	TRBV28	CASSRPNQPQHF	TGTGCCAGCAGTAGACCCAATCAGCCCCAGCATTTT
TRBJ1-4	NA	many	TRBV7-9	CASSLRLGGEKLFF	TGTGCCAGCAGCTTACGTTTAGGGGGTGAAAAACTGTTTTTT
TRBJ1-6	TRBD1	NA	TRBV3-1	CASSRRTGGNSPLHF	TGTGCCAGCAGCCGTCGGACAGGGGGAAATTCACCCCTCCACTTT
TRBJ2-1	TRBD2	NA	TRBV20-1	CSAPGLAGWHNEQFF	TGCAGTGCTCCCGGACTAGCGGGATGGCACAATGAGCAGTTCTTC
TRBJ2-7	NA	many	TRBV29-1	CSVEAPRMF	TGCAGCGTTGAAGCCCCTCGGATGTTC
TRBJ1-2	NA	few	TRBV5-1	CASSPEGTYGYTF	TGCGCCAGCAGCCCCGAAGGGACGTATGGCTACACCTTC